What follows are 28 T cell receptor beta chains derived from one specimen sequenced in a study of cytotoxic CD8 clonotypes in ibrutinib-treated CLL. Only in-frame clones appear in the TCRdb table, and some are missing; sequencing was by immunoSEQ multiplex PCR. The sample records some 140,000 clones, approximately 90% being singletons. This sample comprised PBMCs, obtained after 12 months of ibrutinib treatment. The receptors here all came from a human donor with chronic lymphocytic leukemia.

The genes are TRBV27 and TRBJ2-7; D is undetermined. Germline CDR1 is MNHEY and CDR2 is SMNVEV (reference sequence). The CDR3 is 14 residues long. The germline V and J ends were trimmed by 8 bases and 2 bases, with 16 bases remaining between them. The CDR3 spells CASVPGHSPYEQYF. Written as DNA, the CDR3 is TGTGCCAGCGTGCCGGGCCATTCTCCCTACGAGCAGTACTTC.

The genes are TRBV20-1 and TRBJ2-7; D unclear. V was clipped by 0 bases and J by 3 bases, with 3 bases between them. The V gene's germline CDR1 is DFQATT and CDR2 SNEGSKA (reference sequence). The CDR3 runs to 11 residues. DNA of the CDR3: TGCAGTGCTAGAGATTTCTACGAGCAGTACTTC. Its protein product is CSARDFYEQYF.

This chain links TRBV7-2 with TRBJ1-4; 8 bases fit TRBD1. Per the germline V gene, CDR1 is SGHTA and CDR2 is FQGNSA. With 6 bases clipped from V and 7 bases from J, the junction kept 4 bases outside the gene matches. This CDR3 region has 13 residues. Written as DNA, the CDR3 is TGTGCCAGCAGTTGGACAGGGAGTGAAAAACTGTTTTTT. Translating gives CASSWTGSEKLFF.

V and J are TRBV11-3 and TRBJ2-7, with 10 bases fitting TRBD1. The CDR3 consists of 15 residues. J was trimmed by 0 bases and V by 5 bases; bases with no gene match: 4. Germline-derived CDR1 and CDR2 are SGHNT and YENEEA. DNA of the CDR3: TGTGCCAGCAGCCCGGGACAGGGGAACTCCTACGAGCAGTACTTC. Amino acids: CASSPGQGNSYEQYF.

This clone came up a few times. This chain connects TRBV27 to TRBJ2-7, with TRBD2 matching over 7 bases. This CDR3 has 14 residues. With V trimmed by 6 bases and J by 6 bases, 11 bases remained unmatched. Germline CDR1 and CDR2: MNHEY and SMNVEV (reference sequence). The CDR3: CASSSLGEGREQYF. The DNA for the CDR3 is TGTGCCAGCAGCTCCTTGGGGGAGGGCCGCGAGCAGTACTTC.

The chain carries TRBV27 and TRBJ1-5; D not resolved. The CDR3 has 15 amino acids. The V and J ends lost 1 base and 1 base respectively, with 8 bases between them. Germline loops: CDR1 MNHEY, CDR2 SMNVEV (reference sequence). CDR3 DNA: TGTGCCAGCAGTTTATTTTTTTTGAGCAATCAGCCCCAGCATTTT. It codes for CASSLFFLSNQPQHF.

The J gene is TRBJ2-3, the V gene TRBV28, with 13 bases that match TRBD2. Per germline, CDR1 MDHEN and CDR2 SYDVKM. This CDR3 comprises 15 residues. V was pared by 11 bases and J by 1 base, with 6 bases of the junction left unmatched. Here the CDR3 reads CAVRGTSGGTDTQYF. The CDR3 DNA sequence: TGTGCCGTAAGAGGGACTAGCGGGGGCACAGATACGCAGTATTTT.

V usage is TRBV27 and J usage is TRBJ2-1, with 9 positions matching TRBD2. Germline CDR1 is MNHEY and CDR2 is SMNVEV (reference sequence). This CDR3 has 14 amino acids. Losses at the gene ends were 4 bases for V and 8 bases for J; bases not matched to a gene: 6. CDR3 coding DNA: TGTGCCAGCAGTTCCTGGACTAGCGACGATGAGCAGTTCTTC. Protein: CASSSWTSDDEQFF.

The chain couples TRBV4-3 to TRBJ1-2; tentative D call: TRBD1 (5 bases). V gave up 0 bases and J gave up 4 bases, with 21 bases separating them. There are 18 residues in the CDR3. Germline CDR1 and CDR2: LGHNA and YSLEER. Here the CDR3 DNA reads TGCGCCAGCAGCCAAGACGAGGGACCGATCGAGGTGGGCTATGGCTACACCTTC. This encodes CASSQDEGPIEVGYGYTF.

The J gene is TRBJ2-7, the V gene TRBV11-2; TRBD2 aligns across 9 bases. With 5 bases clipped from V and 0 bases from J, the junction kept 5 bases outside the gene matches. Per germline, CDR1 SGHAT and CDR2 FQNNGV. The CDR3 is made up of 15 amino acids. Here the CDR3 DNA reads TGTGCCAGCAGCCGTAGCGGGAGTGCCTCCTACGAGCAGTACTTC. Protein sequence: CASSRSGSASYEQYF.

This chain joins TRBV18 and TRBJ1-4, with D possibly being TRBD1 (5 bases). Trimming stripped 3 bases from V and 8 bases from J, with 13 bases between. Germline CDR1 is KGHSH and CDR2 is LQKENI. This CDR3 contains 14 residues. The CDR3 region is CASSPLVGGEKLFF. CDR3 sequence (DNA): TGTGCCAGCTCACCGCTGGTGGGGGGAGAAAAACTGTTTTTT. Full variable domain (outside the CDR3, taken from reference TRBV18 and TRBJ1-4): NAGVMQNPRHLVRRRGQEARLRCSPMKGHSHVYWYRQLPEEGLKFMVYLQKENIIDESGMPKERFSAEFPKEGPSILRIQQVVRGDSAAYFCASSPLVGGEKLFFGSGTQLSVL.

The genes are TRBV27 and TRBJ2-7; tentatively, D is TRBD1 or TRBD2 (5 bases each). Germline V gives CDR1 MNHEY, CDR2 SMNVEV (reference sequence). The CDR3 totals 12 residues. V was clipped by 8 bases and J by 3 bases, with 11 bases between them. The CDR3 nucleotides are TGTGCCAGCTGGGACGAGGGCTACGAGCAGTACTTC. This gives the protein CASWDEGYEQYF.

The chain carries TRBV7-9 and TRBJ1-3; TRBD1 is a possible D gene (5 bases). Trimming took 4 bases from V and 2 from J, leaving 18 bases between them. This CDR3 is 17 amino acids long. CDR1 and CDR2 from the germline V gene are SEHNR and FQNEAQ (reference sequence). The CDR3 DNA is TGTGCCAGCAGCTCACCCGGGACGACGGAGCCTGGAAACACCATATATTTT. As protein: CASSSPGTTEPGNTIYF.

CDR3 DNA sequence: TGTGCCAGCAGTTTGTCAGGGCCCACTAATGAAAAACTGTTTTTT. Amino acids: CASSLSGPTNEKLFF. This chain uses TRBV28 with TRBJ1-4, with TRBD1 as a possible D gene (5 bases). The CDR3 sequence is 15 residues long. Germline CDR1 is MDHEN and CDR2 is SYDVKM. Trimming shortened V by 3 bases and J by 2 bases, and 10 bases separated the two germline ends.

V is TRBV19 and J is TRBJ1-5; TRBD1 is a possible D gene (5 bases). Germline assignment: CDR1 LNHDA and CDR2 SQIVND (reference sequence). Trimming removed 5 bases from V and 4 bases from J, with 12 bases in between. The CDR3 consists of 14 residues. The CDR3 reads CASSSGLWNQPQHF. The CDR3 DNA sequence: TGTGCCAGTAGTTCGGGACTCTGGAATCAGCCCCAGCATTTT.

The CDR3 DNA is TGCGCCAGCAGTGAGGCAGGGCGGGGTTATGGGAGCTCCTACAATGAGCAGTTCTTC. Protein sequence: CASSEAGRGYGSSYNEQFF. The chain uses TRBV10-1 and TRBJ2-1; a possible D gene is TRBD2 (6 bases). Trimming pared 2 bases from V and 0 bases from J, leaving 20 bases between. The CDR3 is made up of 19 amino acids. In germline, CDR1 is WNHNN, CDR2 SYGVQD (reference sequence).

J is TRBJ1-1 and V is TRBV27; D is undetermined. The CDR3 spans 15 residues. Trimming shortened V by 5 bases and J by 4 bases, and 17 bases separated the two germline ends. Germline-derived CDR1 and CDR2 are MNHEY and SMNVEV (reference sequence). The CDR3, as DNA: TGTGCCAGCAGTACGATGTCACAGAGATTCACTGAAGCTTTCTTT. Encoded protein: CASSTMSQRFTEAFF.

The chain employs TRBV30 and TRBJ2-5, with 7 nucleotides matching TRBD2. CDR1 and CDR2 from the germline V gene are GTSNPN and SVGIG (reference sequence). J was trimmed by 1 base and V by 3 bases; bases with no gene match: 14. The CDR3 covers 17 residues. The CDR3 here is CAWSPQERGGPQETQYF. CDR3 coding DNA: TGTGCCTGGAGCCCACAAGAGAGGGGAGGGCCCCAAGAGACCCAGTACTTC.

This sequence joins TRBV7-9 and TRBJ1-5; D is undetermined. The CDR3 runs 13 residues. The germline V and J ends were trimmed by 6 bases and 4 bases, with 10 bases remaining between them. CDR1 and CDR2 (germline): SEHNR, FQNEAQ (reference sequence). For the CDR3, the DNA is TGTGCCAGCAGTACCGACGGAAATCAGCCCCAGCATTTT. It encodes CASSTDGNQPQHF.

The chain uses TRBV10-1 and TRBJ2-2, with 8 bases matching TRBD2. V dropped 3 bases and J dropped 4; count of bases not matched to a gene: 4. The V gene's germline CDR1 is WNHNN and CDR2 SYGVQD (reference sequence). The CDR3 has 15 residues. CDR3 nucleotides: TGCGCCAGCAGTGATACCCTAGCGGGCACCGGGGAGCTGTTTTTT. Amino acid sequence: CASSDTLAGTGELFF.

The chain has TRBV6-5 and TRBJ1-2; 7 bases are shared with TRBD1. The CDR3 extends over 15 amino acids. Germline CDR1 MNHEY, CDR2 SVGAGI. The J segment lost 7 bases and the V segment lost 2 bases, leaving 10 bases of the junction unmatched. The CDR3 sequence: CASSYLTGRGRGYTF. The CDR3 coding sequence is TGTGCCAGCAGTTACCTGACAGGGAGGGGTCGTGGCTACACCTTC.

The DNA for the CDR3 is TGCAGCGTTGCGGTGTTAGGGGTAGGTGAAAAACTGTTTTTT. Protein: CSVAVLGVGEKLFF. The V and J genes are TRBV29-1 and TRBJ1-4, with D perhaps TRBD1 (5 bases). V was pared by 4 bases and J by 7 bases, with 16 bases between. The CDR3 contains 14 residues. From germline, CDR1 is SQVTM and CDR2 ANQGSEA.

This rearrangement joins TRBV28 to TRBJ1-5; D is uncertain. The germline V and J ends were trimmed by 6 bases and 0 bases, with 9 bases remaining between them. CDR3 length equals 14 residues. Germline assignment: CDR1 MDHEN and CDR2 SYDVKM. The DNA of the CDR3 is TGTGCCAGCAGGCCTGCGTATAGCAATCAGCCCCAGCATTTT. This codes for CASRPAYSNQPQHF.

The rearrangement uses TRBV27 and TRBJ2-1, with 8 nucleotides matching TRBD2. The CDR3 has 16 residues. Germline CDR1 reads MNHEY; CDR2 reads SMNVEV (reference sequence). The V gene end was trimmed by 3 bases and the J gene end by 10 bases; junction bases not matched to a gene: 14. CDR3 nucleotide sequence: TGTGCCAGCAGTTTTTTGGGAGCGGGAGAAACGAGGGAGCAGTTCTTC. Translating gives CASSFLGAGETREQFF.

The rearrangement joins TRBV5-8 to TRBJ2-5; D perhaps matches TRBD2 (6 bases). CDR1 is SGHTS, CDR2 YDEGEE, per germline. The CDR3 consists of 15 residues. V was trimmed by 5 bases and J by 7 bases, leaving 21 bases between them. The CDR3: CASRRPGPAGGTQYF. The CDR3 DNA follows: TGTGCCAGCAGGCGGCCGGGACCCGCCGGGGGGACCCAGTACTTC.

This clone was recorded a few times. The chain joins TRBV2 to TRBJ1-3, with TRBD1 matching 9 bases. The germline CDR1 and CDR2 sequences are SNHLY and FYNNEI. V lost 7 bases and J lost 6; bases outside the gene matches: 4. This CDR3 comprises 13 residues. The CDR3 loop is CASKQGAENTIYF. For the CDR3, the DNA is TGTGCCAGCAAACAGGGGGCAGAAAACACCATATATTTT.

The rearrangement links TRBV9 to TRBJ2-5; D gene ambiguous. With 1 base removed from V and 7 bases from J, the gap between germline ends came to 17 bases. This CDR3 contains 15 residues. From germline, CDR1 is SGDLS and CDR2 YYNGEE. The CDR3 DNA sequence: TGTGCCAGCAGCGTATCCGCCGGCGCCCCGGGGACCCAGTACTTC. It translates to CASSVSAGAPGTQYF.

The chain has TRBV11-2 and TRBJ2-1; 13 bases align to TRBD2. The CDR3 extends over 17 amino acids. V lost 5 bases to trimming and J lost 4 bases; unmatched junction nucleotides: 8. Per the germline V gene, CDR1 is SGHAT and CDR2 is FQNNGV. CDR3 coding DNA: TGTGCCAGCAGCATTAAACCGGGACTAGCGGGATACAATGAGCAGTTCTTC. Encoded protein: CASSIKPGLAGYNEQFF.